Presented here are 28 T cell receptor beta chains from one specimen sequenced in a study of cytomegalovirus exposure and HLA in healthy donors. Generated by immunoSEQ multiplex PCR, the TCRdb table keeps only in-frame clones and is missing some. This table holds roughly 100,000 clones, about 88% found once. Sequencing used PBMCs. The origin of the receptors is a young woman in good health and CMV-seropositive.

The genes are TRBV5-5 and TRBJ2-2, with 7 bases matching TRBD1. The germline V gene encodes CDR1 SGHKS and CDR2 YYEKEE (reference sequence). The CDR3 sequence is 15 residues long. Losses at the gene ends were 4 bases for V and 2 bases for J; bases not matched to a gene: 5. CDR3 amino acids: CASSQGQVNTGELFF. CDR3 sequence (DNA): TGTGCCAGCAGCCAAGGACAGGTCAACACCGGGGAGCTGTTTTTT.

The chain uses TRBV7-9 and TRBJ1-2, with D possibly TRBD1 on 5 matching bases. CDR1 and CDR2 (germline): SEHNR, FQNEAQ (reference sequence). This CDR3 is built from 13 residues. Trimming shortened V by 0 bases and J by 5 bases, and 7 bases separated the two germline ends. CDR3: CASSLAGGYGYTF. The CDR3 DNA reads as TGTGCCAGCAGCTTAGCGGGGGGTTATGGCTACACCTTC.

The rearrangement joins TRBV6-5 to TRBJ2-7; TRBD1 matches 8 bases. Germline CDR1 MNHEY, CDR2 SVGAGI. After removal of 2 bases from V and 0 bases from J, the junction contained 3 bases not matched to a gene. This CDR3 comprises 15 residues. The CDR3 reads CASSYPGQGSYEQYF. The DNA of the CDR3 is TGTGCCAGCAGTTACCCCGGACAGGGCTCCTACGAGCAGTACTTC.

This chain links TRBV28 with TRBJ1-1, with 7 positions matching TRBD1. Germline-derived CDR1 and CDR2 are MDHEN and SYDVKM. This CDR3 has 13 amino acids. Germline trimming cut 6 bases from V and 4 bases from J; bases unmatched to any gene: 5. The CDR3 spells CASSPTGITEAFF. Written as DNA, the CDR3 is TGTGCCAGCAGCCCGACAGGGATCACTGAAGCTTTCTTT. Together with reference TRBV28 and TRBJ1-1, the CDR3 gives the full variable domain: DVKVTQSSRYLVKRTGEKVFLECVQDMDHENMFWYRQDPGLGLRLIYFSYDVKMKEKGDIPEGYSVSREKKERFSLILESASTNQTSMYLCASSPTGITEAFFGQGTRLTVV.

This chain connects TRBV7-8 to TRBJ1-1, with D uncertain. The CDR3 contains 16 residues. V was cut by 1 base and J by 4 bases, with 16 bases left in between. Germline V gene sequence: CDR1 SGHVS, CDR2 FQNEAQ. The CDR3 nucleotides are TGTGCCAGCAGCTTAGGGATTGAGGGCAGGATCACTGAAGCTTTCTTT. Translating it yields CASSLGIEGRITEAFF.

V usage is TRBV5-1 and J usage is TRBJ1-5; D remains ambiguous. CDR3 length: 15 amino acids. Trimming cost V 4 bases and J 5 bases, with 16 bases left between them. Germline CDR1 reads SGHRS; CDR2 reads YFSETQ. Here the CDR3 reads CASSPGLDWDQPQHF. The CDR3 DNA reads as TGCGCCAGCAGCCCAGGCCTGGACTGGGATCAGCCCCAGCATTTT.

This rearrangement joins TRBV30 to TRBJ1-4; weak D call: TRBD1 (5 bases). Germline CDR1 and CDR2: GTSNPN and SVGIG (reference sequence). With 3 bases removed from V and 4 bases from J, the gap between germline ends came to 12 bases. CDR3 size: 14 residues. CDR3 amino acids: CAWSPGTDNEKLFF. The CDR3 nucleotides read TGTGCCTGGAGCCCAGGGACTGATAATGAAAAACTGTTTTTT.

The CDR3 region is CASSALAASTDTQYF. CDR3 in DNA: TGTGCCAGCAGCGCACTAGCGGCTAGCACAGATACGCAGTATTTT. The chain uses TRBV9 and TRBJ2-3; 8 bases line up with TRBD2. Unmatched junction bases numbered 3, after V lost 3 bases and J lost 0 bases. There are 15 residues in the CDR3. Germline loops: CDR1 SGDLS, CDR2 YYNGEE. Together with reference TRBV9 and TRBJ2-3, the CDR3 gives the full variable domain: DSGVTQTPKHLITATGQRVTLRCSPRSGDLSVYWYQQSLDQGLQFLIQYYNGEERAKGNILERFSAQQFPDLHSELNLSSLELGDSALYFCASSALAASTDTQYFGPGTRLTVL.

This chain connects TRBV6-1 to TRBJ1-5; TRBD1 matches at 9 bases. The CDR3 extends over 15 amino acids. CDR1 MNHNS and CDR2 SASEGT come from the germline V gene. J lost 5 bases, V lost 8 bases, and 10 bases had no gene match. The DNA of the CDR3 is TGTGCCAGCCGATTCACAGGGGGCGGCGATCAGCCCCAGCATTTT. As protein: CASRFTGGGDQPQHF.

The J gene is TRBJ2-5, the V gene TRBV5-6, with D possibly matching TRBD2 (5 bases). The CDR3 consists of 16 residues. Germline loops: CDR1 SGHDT, CDR2 YYEEEE. The ends were cut back, 5 bases at V and 1 base at J, with 18 bases in the middle. CDR3 in DNA: TGTGCCAGCAGGCCCCAAGCGGAGAGGATCCAAGAGACCCAGTACTTC. Its protein is CASRPQAERIQETQYF.

This clone was seen only once. The chain uses TRBV7-9 and TRBJ1-2; D unclear. The CDR3 spans 16 residues. Trimming pared 6 bases from V and 5 bases from J, leaving 22 bases between. Germline assignment: CDR1 SEHNR and CDR2 FQNEAQ (reference sequence). CDR3 bases: TGTGCCAGCAGAGACTTGAAGTCAGAGCGGCCTTATGGCTACACCTTC. This gives the protein CASRDLKSERPYGYTF.

The table lists this clone with a few counts. The V call is TRBV7-9, the J call TRBJ1-5; 7 bases line up with TRBD1. The CDR3 loop spans 15 amino acids. Germline CDR1 is SEHNR and CDR2 is FQNEAQ (reference sequence). V lost 1 base and J lost 4; bases outside the gene matches: 4. CDR3 nucleotide sequence: TGTGCCAGCAGCTTAGTGGGGGACAGAAATCAGCCCCAGCATTTT. This gives the protein CASSLVGDRNQPQHF.

CDR3 in amino acids: CASSGLSEQDGTGELFF. The DNA of the CDR3 is TGTGCCAGCAGCGGCTTATCGGAACAGGATGGGACCGGGGAGCTGTTTTTT. The chain uses TRBV2 and TRBJ2-2; weak D call: TRBD1 (5 bases). Germline lookup yields CDR1 SNHLY and CDR2 FYNNEI. The CDR3 has 17 amino acids. The V end lost 6 bases, the J end lost 5 bases, and 22 bases lay between the germline ends.

V and J are TRBV5-6 and TRBJ2-2; 10 positions agree with TRBD1. Germline V gene data show CDR1 as SGHDT and CDR2 as YYEEEE. V was clipped by 5 bases and J by 4 bases; unmatched bases: 11. The CDR3 length is 17 residues. The CDR3 is CASRTTVGQGFTGELFF. DNA for the CDR3: TGTGCCAGCAGGACTACTGTGGGACAGGGGTTCACCGGGGAGCTGTTTTTT.

This clone was picked up a small number of times. V gene TRBV19 combines with J gene TRBJ2-1; 9 bases match TRBD2. Looked up from germline, CDR1 is LNHDA and CDR2 is SQIVND (reference sequence). With V trimmed by 7 bases and J by 9 bases, 10 bases remained unmatched. CDR3 length: 14 amino acids. The CDR3 reads CASKAGGPSSEQFF. The CDR3 coding sequence is TGTGCCAGTAAGGCGGGAGGGCCGAGTAGTGAGCAGTTCTTC.

This clone was seen once. The rearrangement joins TRBV7-2 to TRBJ1-1; 7 nucleotides line up with TRBD1. Germline V lookup: CDR1 SGHTA, CDR2 FQGNSA. V shed 5 bases and J 1 base; nucleotides not matched to a gene: 4. CDR3 size: 14 residues. This chain's CDR3 is CASSQTGRNTEAFF. CDR3 bases: TGTGCCAGCAGCCAGACAGGGAGGAACACTGAAGCTTTCTTT.

The chain carries TRBV6-5 and TRBJ1-2; 7 bases agree with TRBD1. V dropped 10 bases and J dropped 2; count of bases not matched to a gene: 7. This CDR3 region has 13 residues. Looked up from germline, CDR1 is MNHEY and CDR2 is SVGAGI. CDR3 loop: CAIRQGPNYGYTF. CDR3 in DNA: TGTGCCATCCGACAGGGCCCCAACTATGGCTACACCTTC.

As regards this clone: An end of the junction differs from the germline gene, which may be a read error. The chain has TRBV7-2 and TRBJ2-5; TRBD2 matches 12 bases. The DNA matches TRBJ2-7 better at its end, which makes the J call doubtful. The CDR3 sequence is 15 residues long. CDR1 is SGHTA, CDR2 FQGNSA, per germline. The CDR3 sequence is CASSLAGGPSYEQYF. CDR3 in DNA: TGTGCCAGCAGCCTAGCGGGGGGGCCGTCCTACGAGCAGTACTTC.

Only one count was recorded for this clone. The chain is built from TRBV6-1 and TRBJ2-3; D might be TRBD2 (7 bases). Trimming removed 0 bases from V and 2 bases from J, with 15 bases in between. The length of the CDR3 is 17 residues. Germline CDR1 MNHNS, CDR2 SASEGT. CDR3 nucleotides: TGTGCCAGCAGTGAAGCAGGGGGGGACGATCTCACAGATACGCAGTATTTT. Protein sequence: CASSEAGGDDLTDTQYF.

V usage is TRBV15 and J usage is TRBJ1-5; D remains ambiguous. The CDR3 is 15 amino acids. The V end was cut by 0 bases, the J end by 4 bases, with 10 bases between. Germline CDR1 and CDR2: LNHNV and YYDKDF (reference sequence). CDR3 region: CATSRDHSRNQPQHF. The CDR3 DNA is TGTGCCACCAGCAGAGACCACAGCCGTAATCAGCCCCAGCATTTT.

This chain uses TRBV19 with TRBJ1-5; 7 bases agree with TRBD1. Germline V gives CDR1 LNHDA, CDR2 SQIVND (reference sequence). The J segment lost 0 bases and the V segment lost 5 bases, leaving 4 bases of the junction unmatched. The CDR3 is 15 residues long. The CDR3 here is CASSRGQASNQPQHF. The CDR3 region has the DNA TGTGCCAGTAGTCGTGGACAGGCTAGCAATCAGCCCCAGCATTTT.

The rearrangement joins TRBV11-3 to TRBJ1-4; no firm D call. This CDR3 region has 13 residues. The germline V gene has CDR1 SGHNT and CDR2 YENEEA. Trimming pared 8 bases from V and 6 bases from J, leaving 13 bases between. The CDR3: CASGRAEDEKLFF. The CDR3 coding sequence is TGTGCCAGCGGGAGAGCGGAGGATGAAAAACTGTTTTTT.

The chain is built from TRBV27 and TRBJ1-1; 8 bases agree with TRBD1. The J segment lost 10 bases and the V segment lost 5 bases, leaving 9 bases of the junction unmatched. There are 13 residues in the CDR3. CDR1 is MNHEY, CDR2 SMNVEV, per germline (reference sequence). The CDR3 region has the DNA TGTGCCAGCAGTCCTCAGGGGGCCACCGGAGCTTTCTTT. Amino acid sequence: CASSPQGATGAFF.

J is TRBJ2-1 and V is TRBV28; tentative D call: TRBD2 (7 bases). Trimming took 7 bases from V and 7 from J, leaving 26 bases between them. Germline V gene data show CDR1 as MDHEN and CDR2 as SYDVKM. The CDR3 contains 17 residues. The CDR3 sequence is CASTKGDGGGAGNEQFF. Here the CDR3 DNA reads TGTGCCAGCACCAAAGGGGATGGGGGGGGCGCAGGTAATGAGCAGTTCTTC.

This chain links TRBV11-3 with TRBJ1-2; unclear D gene. With 0 bases removed from V and 11 bases from J, the gap between germline ends came to 10 bases. This CDR3 is 12 amino acids long. The germline gives CDR1 SGHNT, CDR2 YENEEA. CDR3 nucleotide sequence: TGTGCCAGCAGCTTAGATCTGTCGGAGTACACCTTC. The encoded protein is CASSLDLSEYTF.

The CDR3 nucleotides are TGTGCCAGCAGTGGACTAGTGGGACACGAGACCCAGTACTTC. This sequence encodes CASSGLVGHETQYF. The chain has TRBV27 and TRBJ2-5; tentatively, D is TRBD2 (7 bases). The germline CDR1 and CDR2 sequences are MNHEY and SMNVEV (reference sequence). The V and J ends lost 5 bases and 5 bases respectively, with 15 bases between them. The CDR3 sequence is 14 residues long.

The gene calls are TRBV7-2 and TRBJ1-2, with a tentative D call TRBD1 (5 bases). Germline lookup yields CDR1 SGHTA and CDR2 FQGNSA. Trimming left V 5 bases short and J 3 bases short, with 16 bases between. The CDR3 loop spans 15 amino acids. The CDR3 DNA reads TGTGCCAGCAGCGCGGGACCGAGAAAGGACTATGGCTACACCTTC. It is translated as CASSAGPRKDYGYTF.

J is TRBJ2-5 and V is TRBV6-5, with TRBD1 as a possible D gene (5 bases). Germline lookup yields CDR1 MNHEY and CDR2 SVGAGI. This CDR3 is built from 15 residues. V dropped 2 bases and J dropped 2 bases, with 12 bases sitting between them. For the CDR3, the DNA is TGTGCCAGCAGTTACAACGGACGGACACAAGAGACCCAGTACTTC. Translating gives CASSYNGRTQETQYF.